This T cell receptor beta chain stems from a study of shared clonotypes between healthy human individuals. Across the study: Each donor contributed plates that comprised three CD4 naive, three CD4 memory, two CD8 naive and one CD8 memory.

Assay used: immunoSEQ multiplex PCR; TCRdb lists only in-frame clones, some missing. The table includes about 2,500,000 clones, approximately 90% detected once. J gave up 6 bases and V 2 bases, and 10 bases lay outside the gene matches. From germline, CDR1 is SEHNR and CDR2 FQNEAQ (reference sequence). The CDR3 runs to 17 residues. The source of this sequence is a man younger than 30 in good health. Sequenced material: naive CD4+ T cells sorted from blood. Stated subset: CD45RA+ positively selected. This chain connects TRBV7-9 to TRBJ2-2, with TRBD1 identical over 9 bases. The CDR3, as DNA: TGTGCCAGCAGCTTAAAGACCCGGAGACAGGGGGCCGGGGAGCTGTTTTTT. Encoded protein: CASSLKTRRQGAGELFF.